This T cell receptor (beta chain) is from a study of blood T cell repertoires in COVID-19. This CDR3 has 15 residues. J lost 9 bases, V lost 1 base, and 6 bases had no gene match. The germline gives CDR1 SGHVS, CDR2 FQNEAQ. Assay used: immunoSEQ multiplex PCR; TCRdb lists only in-frame clones, some missing. Of over 200,000 clones in the sample, approximately 83% were seen once. Source material: PBMCs or T cells enriched from blood (not recorded which). This TCR derives from a woman aged 50 to 60 who had recovered from COVID-19. V usage is TRBV7-8 and J usage is TRBJ2-1, with 10 bases that match TRBD2. CDR3: CASSLVTSGRVEQFF. The CDR3 coding sequence is TGTGCCAGCAGCTTAGTGACTAGCGGGCGGGTTGAGCAGTTCTTC.